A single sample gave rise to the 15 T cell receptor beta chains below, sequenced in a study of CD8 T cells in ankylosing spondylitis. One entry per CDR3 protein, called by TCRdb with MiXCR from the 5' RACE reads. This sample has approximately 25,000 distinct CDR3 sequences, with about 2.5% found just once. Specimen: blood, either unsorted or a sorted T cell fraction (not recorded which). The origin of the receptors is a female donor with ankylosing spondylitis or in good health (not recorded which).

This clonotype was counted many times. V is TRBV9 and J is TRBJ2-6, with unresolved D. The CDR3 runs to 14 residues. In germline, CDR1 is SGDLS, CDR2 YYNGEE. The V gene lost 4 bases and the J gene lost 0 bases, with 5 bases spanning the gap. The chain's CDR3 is CASSLDSGANVLTF. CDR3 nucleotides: TGTGCCAGCAGCTTAGACTCTGGGGCCAACGTCCTGACTTTC.

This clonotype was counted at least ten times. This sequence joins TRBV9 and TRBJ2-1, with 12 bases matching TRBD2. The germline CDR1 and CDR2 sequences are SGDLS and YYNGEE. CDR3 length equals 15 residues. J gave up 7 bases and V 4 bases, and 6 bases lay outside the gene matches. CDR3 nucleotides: TGTGCCAGCAGCCCCCAAGGACTAGCGGGGAATGAGCAGTTCTTC. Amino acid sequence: CASSPQGLAGNEQFF.

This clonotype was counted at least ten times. The CDR3 nucleotides are TGTGCCAGCAGCTCGGGAGGAGGGCAAATGGACTACGAGCAGTACTTC. It codes for CASSSGGGQMDYEQYF. V usage is TRBV9 and J usage is TRBJ2-7; 7 bases are shared with TRBD2. Germline values: CDR1 SGDLS, CDR2 YYNGEE. V was clipped by 4 bases and J by 3 bases; unmatched bases: 13. The CDR3 has 16 amino acids.

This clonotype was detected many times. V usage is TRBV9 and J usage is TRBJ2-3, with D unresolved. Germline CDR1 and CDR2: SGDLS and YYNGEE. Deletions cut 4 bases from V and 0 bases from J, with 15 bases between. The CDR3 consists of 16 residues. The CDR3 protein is CASSPRTAGSTDTQYF. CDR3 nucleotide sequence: TGTGCCAGCAGCCCTCGTACAGCCGGTAGCACAGATACGCAGTATTTT.

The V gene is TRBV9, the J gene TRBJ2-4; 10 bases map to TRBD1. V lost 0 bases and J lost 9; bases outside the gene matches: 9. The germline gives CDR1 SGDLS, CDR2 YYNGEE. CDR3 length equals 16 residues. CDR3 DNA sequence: TGTGCCAGCAGCGTAGGACAGGGGGCGCGAGACGGCATTCAGTACTTC. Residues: CASSVGQGARDGIQYF.

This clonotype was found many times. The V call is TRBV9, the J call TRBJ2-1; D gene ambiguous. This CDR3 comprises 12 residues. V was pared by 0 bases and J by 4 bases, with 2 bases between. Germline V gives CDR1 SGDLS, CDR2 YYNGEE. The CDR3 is CASSVEYNEQFF. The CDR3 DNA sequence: TGTGCCAGCAGCGTAGAATACAATGAGCAGTTCTTC.

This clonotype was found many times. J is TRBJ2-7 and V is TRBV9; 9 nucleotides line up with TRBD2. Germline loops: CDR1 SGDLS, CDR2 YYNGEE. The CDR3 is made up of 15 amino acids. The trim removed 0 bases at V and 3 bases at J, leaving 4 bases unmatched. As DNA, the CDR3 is TGTGCCAGCAGCGTAGCGGCGGGAGGGCTCTACGAGCAGTACTTC. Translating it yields CASSVAAGGLYEQYF.

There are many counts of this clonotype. DNA of the CDR3: TGTGCCAGCAGCGTAGACCGTCCCTCCAGGGGGGCCGGGGAGCTGTTTTTT. The encoded protein is CASSVDRPSRGAGELFF. This sequence joins TRBV9 and TRBJ2-2; D is possibly TRBD1 (7 bases). Trimming cost V 0 bases and J 6 bases, with 18 bases left between them. Germline CDR1 reads SGDLS; CDR2 reads YYNGEE. The CDR3 runs to 17 residues.

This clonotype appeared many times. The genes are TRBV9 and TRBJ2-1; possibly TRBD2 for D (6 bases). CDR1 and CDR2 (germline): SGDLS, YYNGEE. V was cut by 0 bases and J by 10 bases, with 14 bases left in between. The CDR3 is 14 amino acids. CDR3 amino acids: CASSVGISGAEQFF. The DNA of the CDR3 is TGTGCCAGCAGCGTAGGTATTAGCGGAGCGGAGCAGTTCTTC.

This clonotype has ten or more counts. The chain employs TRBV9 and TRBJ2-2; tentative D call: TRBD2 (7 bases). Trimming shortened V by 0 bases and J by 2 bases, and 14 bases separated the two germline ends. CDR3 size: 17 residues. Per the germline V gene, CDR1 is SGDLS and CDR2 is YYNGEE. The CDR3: CASSVAGGQINTGELFF. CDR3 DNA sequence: TGTGCCAGCAGCGTAGCGGGGGGACAAATAAACACCGGGGAGCTGTTTTTT.

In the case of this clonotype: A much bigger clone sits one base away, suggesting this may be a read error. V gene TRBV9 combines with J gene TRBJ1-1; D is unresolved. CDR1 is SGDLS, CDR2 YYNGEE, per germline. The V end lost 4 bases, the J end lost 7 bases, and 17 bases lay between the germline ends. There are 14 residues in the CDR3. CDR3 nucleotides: TGTGCCAGCAGCCGAACCGCAGTGGGTTATGAAGCTTTCTTT. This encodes CASSRTAVGYEAFF.

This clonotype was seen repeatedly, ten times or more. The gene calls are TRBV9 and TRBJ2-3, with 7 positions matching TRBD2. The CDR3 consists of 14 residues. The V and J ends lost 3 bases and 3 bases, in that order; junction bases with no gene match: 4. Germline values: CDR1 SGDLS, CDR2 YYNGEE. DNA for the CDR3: TGTGCCAGCAGCGCCTGGACTAGTACAGATACGCAGTATTTT. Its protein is CASSAWTSTDTQYF.

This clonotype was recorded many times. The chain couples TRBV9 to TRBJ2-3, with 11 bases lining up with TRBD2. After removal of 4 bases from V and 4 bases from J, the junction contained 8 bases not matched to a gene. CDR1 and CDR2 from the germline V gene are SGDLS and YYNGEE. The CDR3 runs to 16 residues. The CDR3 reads CASSPRGLAVPDTQYF. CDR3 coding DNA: TGTGCCAGCAGCCCCAGGGGACTAGCGGTCCCAGATACGCAGTATTTT.

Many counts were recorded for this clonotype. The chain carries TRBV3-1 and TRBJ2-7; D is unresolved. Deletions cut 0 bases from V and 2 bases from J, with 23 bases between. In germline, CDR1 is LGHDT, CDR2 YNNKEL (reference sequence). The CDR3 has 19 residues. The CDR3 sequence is CASSQDALRWLPGPYEQYF. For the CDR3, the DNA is TGTGCCAGCAGCCAAGACGCCTTAAGGTGGCTCCCCGGCCCCTACGAGCAGTACTTC.

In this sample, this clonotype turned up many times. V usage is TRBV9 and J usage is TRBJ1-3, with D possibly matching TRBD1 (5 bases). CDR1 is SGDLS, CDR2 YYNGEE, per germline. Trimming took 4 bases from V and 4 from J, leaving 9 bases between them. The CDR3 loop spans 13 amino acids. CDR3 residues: CASSLYRGNTIYF. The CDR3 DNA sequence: TGTGCCAGCAGCTTGTACAGGGGAAACACCATATATTTT.